The clone carrying this T cell receptor beta chain was counted a few times. The same CDR3 also results from other DNA sequences found in this sample. Each patient went into thyroid surgery without having received any treatment. This specimen belongs to a study of metastatic and nonmetastatic thyroid tumors. Across the whole study: Repertoires from blood and tumor or nodule tissue of malignant and benign thyroid patients were compared.

As processed by the authors: What underpinned the distant-metastasis classifier for papillary thyroid cancer was the set of CDR3 differences across clinicopathological groups. MiXCR reprocessed the PCR reads for TCRdb. These V and J calls originate from TCRdb's pipeline instead of the authors' own analysis. The table records some 33,000 clones, about a sixth of them present only once. Germline V gene lookup returns CDR1 LNHDA and CDR2 SQIVND (reference sequence). Trimming cost V 10 bases and J 5 bases; bases outside gene matches: 9. The CDR3 is 14 residues long. The sequenced sample consisted of blood. The genes are TRBV19 and TRBJ2-2; 8 positions agree with TRBD2. The origin of this receptor is a female donor with papillary thyroid cancer or a benign thyroid nodule (not recorded which). Some clones in this sample may be carry-over from other donors' samples. The CDR3 sequence: CATRGRGGTGELFF. DNA of the CDR3: TGTGCCACAAGAGGTCGGGGGGGGACCGGGGAGCTGTTTTTT.